This TCR beta chain was captured by sequencing in a study of T cells in Graves' hyperthyroidism and ophthalmopathy. Uncontrolled infections, other autoimmune diseases, pregnancy or lactation led to exclusion of patients. Used for diagnoses were clinical symptoms, serum thyroxine and TRAb, thyroid ultrasound and orbital computed tomography. Fresh peripheral blood, 10 ml, was the source of the PBMCs. Amplification yielded TCR beta CDR3 regions, with RNA transcripts as the source. HTBI primers were used for first-round RT-PCR of the TCR CDR3. TCRdb used MiXCR to reprocess the multiplex PCR reads, holding one entry per CDR3 protein. The sample lists around 200,000 distinct CDR3 sequences; 15% to 20% were seen once. CDR3 size: 12 residues. Trimming left V 3 bases short and J 8 bases short, with 8 bases between. CDR1 and CDR2 from the germline V gene are GTSNPN and SVGIG (reference sequence).

The sequence came from a man in his forties or fifties with Graves' hyperthyroidism. The genes are TRBV30 and TRBJ1-6; weak D call: TRBD1 (5 bases). Material for sequencing was blood. Here the CDR3 DNA reads TGTGCCTGGAGAGACAGTTATTCACCCCTCCACTTT. It encodes CAWRDSYSPLHF. Variable domain in full (rest from reference TRBV30 and TRBJ1-6): SQTIHQWPATLVQPVGSPLSLECTVEGTSNPNLYWYRQAAGRGLQLLFYSVGIGQISSEVPQNLSASRPQDRQFILSSKKLLLSDSGFYLCAWRDSYSPLHFGNGTRLTVT.